The next 21 T cell receptor beta chains were all read from a single sample in a study of T cells in Graves' hyperthyroidism and ophthalmopathy. RNA transcripts provided the source from which TCR beta CDR3 regions were amplified. Carried out on the TCR CDR3, a first-round RT-PCR used the HTBI primer set. One entry per CDR3 protein, called by TCRdb with MiXCR from the multiplex PCR reads. The sample contains hundreds of thousands of distinct CDR3 sequences, roughly 13% of which appear only once. The sequenced sample consisted of blood. The receptors originated from a man aged 45-65 years with Graves' ophthalmopathy.

This clonotype was observed many times. The chain couples TRBV3-1 to TRBJ2-5; no clear D. The V gene lost 0 bases and the J gene lost 1 base, with 9 bases spanning the gap. The germline V gene has CDR1 LGHDT and CDR2 YNNKEL (reference sequence). This CDR3 is 15 amino acids long. The chain's CDR3 is CASSQELRFQETQYF. In nucleotides, the CDR3 is TGTGCCAGCAGCCAAGAATTACGGTTCCAAGAGACCCAGTACTTC.

At least ten counts were recorded for this clonotype. The rearrangement joins TRBV30 to TRBJ2-1; 9 bases are a match to TRBD1. CDR1 and CDR2 from the germline V gene are GTSNPN and SVGIG (reference sequence). Trimming at V came to 6 bases and at J to 2 bases, leaving 17 bases not matched to a gene. The CDR3 contains 18 residues. CDR3 DNA: TGTGCCTGCCTAGGGGGACAGGGCGTAAGGAGGCCCTACAATGAGCAGTTCTTC. Translated: CACLGGQGVRRPYNEQFF.

In its sample, this clonotype was seen a few times. This chain joins TRBV3-1 and TRBJ2-7; 11 bases line up with TRBD2. From germline, CDR1 is LGHDT and CDR2 YNNKEL (reference sequence). CDR3 length equals 14 residues. Trimming cost V 4 bases and J 6 bases; bases outside gene matches: 5. CDR3 in amino acids: CASSPSGLAGEQYF. The CDR3 bases are TGTGCCAGCAGCCCGTCCGGACTAGCGGGCGAGCAGTACTTC.

This clonotype was counted ten times or more. The chain couples TRBV11-2 to TRBJ2-2; no definite D call. V was clipped by 2 bases and J by 5 bases, with 9 bases between them. The CDR3 runs 14 residues. In germline, CDR1 is SGHAT, CDR2 FQNNGV. This CDR3 is CASSLNTLTGELFF. The CDR3 nucleotides are TGTGCCAGCAGCTTAAACACTCTAACCGGGGAGCTGTTTTTT.

This clonotype was observed a few times. The chain carries TRBV25-1 and TRBJ1-6; 9 bases map to TRBD1. V shed 4 bases and J 10 bases; nucleotides not matched to a gene: 11. The CDR3 has 16 amino acids. Germline CDR1 is MGHDK and CDR2 is SYGVNS. The CDR3 bases are TGTGCCAGCAGTGCCCGGACAGGGGTTCGGAGCTCACCCCTCCACTTT. It is translated as CASSARTGVRSSPLHF.

This clonotype was counted ten times or more. The chain links TRBV15 to TRBJ1-5; D gene ambiguous. Between the trimmed V and J ends, which lost 5 bases and 1 base, there was a span of 21 bases. This CDR3 has 18 residues. Germline values: CDR1 LNHNV, CDR2 YYDKDF (reference sequence). The CDR3 here is CATSERRTSYLSNQPQHF. The CDR3 DNA reads TGTGCCACCAGCGAGAGACGCACATCGTATTTAAGCAATCAGCCCCAGCATTTT. Combining the CDR3 with reference TRBV15 and TRBJ1-5 gives the whole variable domain DAMVIQNPRYQVTQFGKPVTLSCSQTLNHNVMYWYQQKSSQAPKLLFHYYDKDFNNEADTPDNFQSRRPNTSFCFLDIRSPGLGDTAMYLCATSERRTSYLSNQPQHFGDGTRLSIL.

This CDR3 is CASSEALYENTGELFF. Written as DNA, the CDR3 is TGTGCCAGCAGTGAAGCATTGTACGAGAACACCGGGGAGCTGTTTTTT. The rearrangement links TRBV6-1 to TRBJ2-2; D is undetermined. The CDR3 is made up of 16 amino acids. CDR1 MNHNS and CDR2 SASEGT come from the germline V gene. Deletions cut 0 bases from V and 1 base from J, with 9 bases between.

This clonotype was seen repeatedly, ten times or more. This sequence joins TRBV12-3 or TRBV12-4 and TRBJ2-7, with 11 bases matching TRBD2. The CDR3 length is 14 residues. V lost 3 bases to trimming and J lost 6 bases; unmatched junction nucleotides: 4. CDR3 in DNA: TGTGCCAGCAGTTTGACTAGCGGGGTTTCCGAGCAGTACTTC. Protein: CASSLTSGVSEQYF.

The chain recombines TRBV2 with TRBJ2-5; D possibly corresponds to TRBD2 (6 bases). The V gene lost 0 bases and the J gene lost 4 bases, with 15 bases spanning the gap. The CDR3 is 16 residues long. Germline loops: CDR1 SNHLY, CDR2 FYNNEI. CDR3 amino acids: CASSEAGGVGSETQYF. CDR3 in DNA: TGTGCCAGCAGTGAAGCAGGAGGGGTTGGGTCAGAGACCCAGTACTTC.

This clonotype was detected many times. The chain joins TRBV18 to TRBJ1-1; maybe TRBD1 (5 bases). The germline V and J ends were trimmed by 3 bases and 5 bases, with 10 bases remaining between them. The germline V gene has CDR1 KGHSH and CDR2 LQKENI. The CDR3 length is 13 residues. CDR3: CASSPMEGTEAFF. The CDR3 nucleotides are TGTGCCAGCTCACCTATGGAGGGGACTGAAGCTTTCTTT.

This clonotype was found many times. The chain is built from TRBV10-3 and TRBJ1-5; perhaps TRBD1 as D (5 bases). This CDR3 spans 15 amino acids. V lost 0 bases, J lost 5 bases, and 11 bases lay in between. Germline CDR1 ENHRY, CDR2 SYGVKD. CDR3 in amino acids: CAISESGDRDQPQHF. The CDR3 DNA follows: TGTGCCATCAGTGAGTCAGGGGACCGGGATCAGCCCCAGCATTTT.

Many counts were recorded for this clonotype. The chain employs TRBV7-6 and TRBJ2-1; D unclear. CDR3 length equals 13 residues. The germline CDR1 and CDR2 sequences are SGHVS and FNYEAQ. V was trimmed by 2 bases and J by 4 bases, leaving 6 bases between them. CDR3 in DNA: TGTGCCAGCAGCTTAAACAGATACAATGAGCAGTTCTTC. It encodes CASSLNRYNEQFF.

This clonotype was detected a few times. The CDR3 DNA is TGTGCCAGTAGTATAACCTCATTCTCCGGGGAGCTGTTTTTT. Protein product: CASSITSFSGELFF. The chain is built from TRBV19 and TRBJ2-2; no clear D gene. Germline CDR1 and CDR2: LNHDA and SQIVND (reference sequence). CDR3 size: 14 residues. V was clipped by 2 bases and J by 6 bases, with 10 bases between them.

This clonotype was detected ten times or more. The gene calls are TRBV28 and TRBJ1-1; D remains ambiguous. V was cut by 2 bases and J by 5 bases, with 9 bases left in between. This CDR3 spans 13 amino acids. CDR1 and CDR2 from the germline V gene are MDHEN and SYDVKM. As DNA, the CDR3 is TGTGCCAGCAGTTTAAAGTGGCATACTGAAGCTTTCTTT. Translating it yields CASSLKWHTEAFF.

As to this clonotype: It is likely a read error, because the conserved phenylalanine at the end of the CDR3 is missing. The DNA for the CDR3 is TGTGCCAGCAGCCTGGACAGGGGGCGGCTCGCTAATTCACCCCTCCACGTT. Residues: CASSLDRGRLANSPLHV. The rearrangement links TRBV6-1 to TRBJ1-6; TRBD1 agrees at 11 bases. V shed 6 bases, J shed 6 bases, and the junction held 10 bases outside the gene matches. This CDR3 has 17 residues. The germline CDR1 and CDR2 sequences are MNHNS and SASEGT.

This clonotype was picked up a small number of times. The gene calls are TRBV6-2 or TRBV6-3 and TRBJ2-6; D not resolved. The CDR3 spans 17 residues. V lost 4 bases, J lost 0 bases, and 13 bases lay in between. Germline V CDR1 and CDR2: MNHEY, SVGEGT. The CDR3 DNA is TGTGCCAGCAGTTTATCCCAACAGAGCTCTGGGGCCAACGTCCTGACTTTC. This encodes CASSLSQQSSGANVLTF.

This clonotype has at least ten counts. The chain joins TRBV3-1 to TRBJ1-2; 8 bases fit TRBD1. V gave up 1 base and J gave up 7 bases; unmatched junction bases: 5. This CDR3 is 14 amino acids long. The germline V gene encodes CDR1 LGHDT and CDR2 YNNKEL (reference sequence). The CDR3 bases are TGTGCCAGCAGCCAAGTGACAGGGGAAAGTGGCTACACCTTC. It encodes CASSQVTGESGYTF.

This clonotype was seen repeatedly, ten times or more. The V gene is TRBV5-1, the J gene TRBJ1-2; maybe TRBD1 (5 bases). The CDR3 is 12 residues long. Germline V CDR1 and CDR2: SGHRS, YFSETQ. V was clipped by 0 bases and J by 5 bases, with 5 bases between them. The CDR3: CASSLEGYGYTF. As DNA, the CDR3 is TGCGCCAGCAGCTTGGAGGGGTATGGCTACACCTTC.

This clonotype has a handful of counts. The gene calls are TRBV20-1 and TRBJ2-3; 9 nucleotides line up with TRBD2. The germline V gene has CDR1 DFQATT and CDR2 SNEGSKA (reference sequence). This CDR3 comprises 15 residues. The V and J ends lost 5 bases and 8 bases, in that order; junction bases with no gene match: 14. CDR3 nucleotides: TGCAGTGCTCAAGGAGCGCGGGAGGGCCGGGGTACGCAGTATTTT. Residues: CSAQGAREGRGTQYF.

This clonotype has a count of ten or more. The chain recombines TRBV11-2 with TRBJ2-7, with D tentatively TRBD2 (5 bases). The CDR3 contains 13 residues. The V gene lost 5 bases and the J gene lost 0 bases, with 8 bases spanning the gap. The germline V gene has CDR1 SGHAT and CDR2 FQNNGV. CDR3 loop: CASSLTSSYEQYF. CDR3 nucleotides: TGTGCCAGCAGCCTAACTAGCTCCTACGAGCAGTACTTC. Variable domain in full (rest from reference TRBV11-2 and TRBJ2-7): EAGVAQSPRYKIIEKRQSVAFWCNPISGHATLYWYQQILGQGPKLLIQFQNNGVVDDSQLPKDRFSAERLKGVDSTLKIQPAKLEDSAVYLCASSLTSSYEQYFGPGTRLTVT.

This clonotype was seen a handful of times. The chain links TRBV6-2 or TRBV6-3 to TRBJ1-2; D unresolved. This CDR3 has 13 residues. Germline CDR1 is MNHEY and CDR2 is SVGEGT. V was trimmed by 4 bases and J by 3 bases, leaving 9 bases between them. The chain's CDR3 is CASSFGTDYGYTF. CDR3 in DNA: TGTGCCAGCAGTTTCGGAACAGACTATGGCTACACCTTC.